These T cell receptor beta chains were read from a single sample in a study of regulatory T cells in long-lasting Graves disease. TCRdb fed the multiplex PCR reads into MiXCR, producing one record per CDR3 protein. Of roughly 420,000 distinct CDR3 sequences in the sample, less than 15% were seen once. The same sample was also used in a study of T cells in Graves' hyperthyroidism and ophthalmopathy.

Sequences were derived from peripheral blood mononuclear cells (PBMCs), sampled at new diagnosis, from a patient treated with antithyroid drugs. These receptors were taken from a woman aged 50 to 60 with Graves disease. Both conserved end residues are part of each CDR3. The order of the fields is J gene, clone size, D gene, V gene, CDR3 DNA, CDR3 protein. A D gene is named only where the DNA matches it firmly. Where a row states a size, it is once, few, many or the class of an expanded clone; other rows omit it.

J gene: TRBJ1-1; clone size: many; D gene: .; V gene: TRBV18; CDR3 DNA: TGTGCCAGCTCACCGTCCCTTCCGGGAGTGACTGAAGCTTTCTTT; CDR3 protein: CASSPSLPGVTEAFF
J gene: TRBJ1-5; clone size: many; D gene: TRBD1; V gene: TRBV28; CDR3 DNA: TGTGCCAGCAGTTTCTCTGACAGGGCGAATCAGCCCCAGCATTTT; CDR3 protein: CASSFSDRANQPQHF
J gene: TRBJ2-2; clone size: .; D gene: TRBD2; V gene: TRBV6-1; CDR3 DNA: TGTGCCAGCAGCCTGCAAGCGGGAATTACCGGGGAGCTGTTTTTT; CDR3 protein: CASSLQAGITGELFF
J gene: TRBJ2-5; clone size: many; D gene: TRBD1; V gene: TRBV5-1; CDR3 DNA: TGCGCCAGCAGCTCGACAGGGACGTACCAAGAGACCCAGTACTTC; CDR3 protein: CASSSTGTYQETQYF
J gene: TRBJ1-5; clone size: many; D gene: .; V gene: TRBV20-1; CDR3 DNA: TGCAGTGCTAGAGGGGGGGCAGGAGGTCAGCCCCAGCATTTT; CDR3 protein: CSARGGAGGQPQHF
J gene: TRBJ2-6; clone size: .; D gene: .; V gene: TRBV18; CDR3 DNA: TGTGCCAGCTCACCCTATTACTCTGGGGCCAACGTCCTGACTTTC; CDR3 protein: CASSPYYSGANVLTF
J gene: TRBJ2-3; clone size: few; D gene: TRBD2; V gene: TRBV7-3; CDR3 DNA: TGTGCCAGCAGCTTCGGTACTAGCGAAGGCACAGATACGCAGTATTTT; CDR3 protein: CASSFGTSEGTDTQYF
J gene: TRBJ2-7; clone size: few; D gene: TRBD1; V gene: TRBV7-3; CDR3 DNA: TGTGCCAGCAGCTACGGACAGGGGTCCAACGAGCAGTACTTC; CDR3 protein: CASSYGQGSNEQYF
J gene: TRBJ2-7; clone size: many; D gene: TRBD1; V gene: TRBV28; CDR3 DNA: TGTGCCAGCAGTTCGGGGACAGTCCCGGGCGAGCAGTACTTC; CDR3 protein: CASSSGTVPGEQYF
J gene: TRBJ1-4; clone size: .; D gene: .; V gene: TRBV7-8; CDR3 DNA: TGTGCCAGCAGCTTAAGTGTTACAACTAATGAAAAACTGTTTTTT; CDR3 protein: CASSLSVTTNEKLFF
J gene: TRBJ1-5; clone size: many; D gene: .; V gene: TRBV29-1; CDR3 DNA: TGCAGCGTTGAAGATCCTGGGGAGCCCCAGCATTTT; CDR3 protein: CSVEDPGEPQHF
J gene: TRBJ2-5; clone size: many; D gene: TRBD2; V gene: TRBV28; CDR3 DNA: TGTGCCAGCAGTCTGCCACCCACACTAGCGGGAGTCCCAGAGACCCAGTACTTC; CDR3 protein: CASSLPPTLAGVPETQYF
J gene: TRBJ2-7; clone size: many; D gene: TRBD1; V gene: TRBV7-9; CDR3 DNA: TGTGCCAGCAGCTGGACAGGGCCTGGGGGGGAGCAGTACTTC; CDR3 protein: CASSWTGPGGEQYF
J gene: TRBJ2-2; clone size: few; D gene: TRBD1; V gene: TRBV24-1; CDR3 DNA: TGTGCCACCAGTGATTTGCCCCGGACAGGGTTAGGGTCGAACACCGGGGAGCTGTTTTTT; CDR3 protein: CATSDLPRTGLGSNTGELFF
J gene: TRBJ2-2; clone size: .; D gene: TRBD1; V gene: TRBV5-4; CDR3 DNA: TGTGCCAGCAGCTTGGAGTGGACAGGGGGCACCGGGGAGCTGTTTTTT; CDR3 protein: CASSLEWTGGTGELFF
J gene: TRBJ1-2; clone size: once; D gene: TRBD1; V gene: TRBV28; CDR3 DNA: TGTGCCAGCAGTTTATTCTCTGAGGGAAGGGGGCAGAATGGCTACACCTTC; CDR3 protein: CASSLFSEGRGQNGYTF
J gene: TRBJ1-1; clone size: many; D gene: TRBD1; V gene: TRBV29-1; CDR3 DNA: TGCAGCGTTGACCTCACAGGGGACACTGAAGCTTTCTTT; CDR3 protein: CSVDLTGDTEAFF
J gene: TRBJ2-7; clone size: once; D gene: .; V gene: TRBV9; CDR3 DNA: TGTGCCAGCAGCCCAACCGACAGGACCCACTACGAGCAGTACTTC; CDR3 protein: CASSPTDRTHYEQYF
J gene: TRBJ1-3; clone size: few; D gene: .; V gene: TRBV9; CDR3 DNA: TGTGCCAGCCGGGGGTTTCAAAACACCATATATTTT; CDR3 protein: CASRGFQNTIYF
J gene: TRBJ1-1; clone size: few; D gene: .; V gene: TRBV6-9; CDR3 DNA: TGTGCCAGCAGTTACTTAGGATGGGAGGTGAACACTGAAGCTTTCTTT; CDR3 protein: CASSYLGWEVNTEAFF
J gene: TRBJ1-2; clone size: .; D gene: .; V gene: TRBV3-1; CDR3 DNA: TGTGCCAGCAGCCAAAGGCACAGGCTTTATGGCTACACCTTC; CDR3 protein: CASSQRHRLYGYTF
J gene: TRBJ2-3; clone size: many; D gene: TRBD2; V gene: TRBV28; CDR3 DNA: TGTGCCAGCAGTAAGCCGGGACTAGCGGGAGATACGCAGTATTTT; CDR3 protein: CASSKPGLAGDTQYF
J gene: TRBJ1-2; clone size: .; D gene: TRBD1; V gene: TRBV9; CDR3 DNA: TGTGCCAGCAGCGGGGAACAGGGGCACTATGGCTACACCTTC; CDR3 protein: CASSGEQGHYGYTF
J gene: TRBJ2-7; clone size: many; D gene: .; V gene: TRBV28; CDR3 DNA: TGTGCCAGCAGTTTACCCTATGAGGTCTACGAGCAGTACTTC; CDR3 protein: CASSLPYEVYEQYF
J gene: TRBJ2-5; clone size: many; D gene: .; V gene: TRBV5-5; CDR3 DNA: TGTGCCAGCAGCTTGTCCGGTTGGGACTCGGAGACCCAGTACTTC; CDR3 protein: CASSLSGWDSETQYF
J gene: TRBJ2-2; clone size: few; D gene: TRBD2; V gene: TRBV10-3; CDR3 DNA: TGTGCCATCAGTGCGGGAGGGGCAGGCACCGGGGAGCTGTTTTTT; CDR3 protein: CAISAGGAGTGELFF